Listed below are T cell receptor beta chains from one sample, sequenced in a study of T cell changes during pregnancy in multiple sclerosis. Here immunoSEQ multiplex PCR was the method, and the copy in TCRdb shows in-frame clones only, minus some. This table has roughly 69,000 clones, about nine tenths appearing once. The sequences come from peripheral blood, collected in the third trimester of pregnancy. The receptors shown here come from a female donor with multiple sclerosis, enrolled in a pregnancy study. Both conserved end residues are part of each CDR3. A D gene is named only where the DNA matches it firmly. The size entry is marked missing in some rows and otherwise reads once, few, many or a size class.

v_call: TRBV9
d_call: TRBD2
clone_size: -
j_call: TRBJ2-1
cdr3_aa: CASSVDGRLAVEQFF
cdr3_nt: TGTGCCAGCAGCGTAGATGGGCGACTAGCCGTAGAGCAGTTCTTC

v_call: TRBV6-4
d_call: TRBD2
clone_size: -
j_call: TRBJ2-7
cdr3_aa: CASSDSRAGASITYEQYF
cdr3_nt: TGTGCCAGCAGTGACTCCCGAGCGGGGGCCAGTATTACTTACGAGCAGTACTTC

v_call: TRBV5-6
d_call: TRBD2
clone_size: -
j_call: TRBJ2-1
cdr3_aa: CASSFGLAGGRGNEQFF
cdr3_nt: TGTGCCAGCAGCTTCGGACTAGCGGGGGGGAGGGGTAATGAGCAGTTCTTC

v_call: TRBV29-1
d_call: TRBD2
clone_size: once
j_call: TRBJ2-3
cdr3_aa: CSVDGAGGTDTQYF
cdr3_nt: TGCAGCGTTGATGGTGCGGGGGGCACAGATACGCAGTATTTT

v_call: TRBV28
d_call: -
clone_size: -
j_call: TRBJ1-3
cdr3_aa: CASRQVNSGNTIYF
cdr3_nt: TGTGCCAGCAGACAAGTCAACTCTGGAAACACCATATATTTT

v_call: TRBV27
d_call: -
clone_size: few
j_call: TRBJ1-2
cdr3_aa: CASSFPGGEGYTF
cdr3_nt: TGTGCCAGCAGTTTCCCCGGCGGGGAGGGCTACACCTTC

v_call: TRBV18
d_call: -
clone_size: -
j_call: TRBJ1-3
cdr3_aa: CASSSQRAAEGNTIYF
cdr3_nt: TGTGCCAGCTCATCACAGCGGGCCGCAGAGGGAAACACCATATATTTT

v_call: TRBV6-6
d_call: -
clone_size: once
j_call: TRBJ2-2
cdr3_aa: CASRAVGNLNTGELFF
cdr3_nt: TGTGCCAGCAGAGCCGTGGGCAATTTGAACACCGGGGAGCTGTTTTTT

v_call: TRBV10-3
d_call: -
clone_size: -
j_call: TRBJ1-6
cdr3_aa: CAISESAGGSYNSPLHF
cdr3_nt: TGTGCCATCAGTGAGTCGGCCGGGGGGTCCTATAATTCACCCCTCCACTTT

v_call: TRBV5-8
d_call: TRBD1
clone_size: -
j_call: TRBJ1-5
cdr3_aa: CASSLHLTGEIPRPQHF
cdr3_nt: TGTGCCAGCAGCTTGCACTTGACAGGGGAAATTCCTCGGCCCCAGCATTTT

v_call: TRBV15
d_call: TRBD1
clone_size: -
j_call: TRBJ2-5
cdr3_aa: CATSNRGRGTQYF
cdr3_nt: TGTGCCACCAGCAACAGGGGGCGGGGGACCCAGTACTTC

v_call: TRBV6-6
d_call: TRBD1
clone_size: -
j_call: TRBJ1-1
cdr3_aa: CASFNSPGQMNTEAFF
cdr3_nt: TGTGCCAGCTTTAACTCCCCGGGACAGATGAACACTGAAGCTTTCTTT

v_call: TRBV4-2
d_call: TRBD1
clone_size: -
j_call: TRBJ1-3
cdr3_aa: CASSQVSGTGDSGNTIYF
cdr3_nt: TGTGCCAGCAGCCAAGTCTCCGGGACAGGGGACTCTGGAAACACCATATATTTT

v_call: TRBV6-5
d_call: -
clone_size: -
j_call: TRBJ1-6
cdr3_aa: CASSPLRDYNSPLHF
cdr3_nt: TGTGCCAGCAGTCCACTCCGGGACTATAATTCACCCCTCCACTTT

v_call: TRBV4-3
d_call: -
clone_size: -
j_call: TRBJ1-2
cdr3_aa: CASSPRGGGANYGYTF
cdr3_nt: TGCGCCAGCAGCCCACGGGGGGGAGGGGCAAACTATGGCTACACCTTC

v_call: TRBV6-5
d_call: TRBD1
clone_size: -
j_call: TRBJ1-1
cdr3_aa: CASSPPGQGLTEAFF
cdr3_nt: TGTGCCAGCAGTCCTCCGGGACAGGGGCTAACTGAAGCTTTCTTT

v_call: TRBV6-7
d_call: -
clone_size: -
j_call: TRBJ2-7
cdr3_aa: CASPATREVYEQYF
cdr3_nt: TGTGCCAGCCCCGCGACTCGCGAAGTTTACGAGCAGTACTTC

v_call: TRBV10-3
d_call: TRBD1
clone_size: -
j_call: TRBJ1-2
cdr3_aa: CATVGQGARKNGYTF
cdr3_nt: TGTGCCACCGTTGGACAGGGGGCGCGGAAGAACGGCTACACCTTC

v_call: TRBV9
d_call: TRBD1
clone_size: -
j_call: TRBJ1-2
cdr3_aa: CASSLGQGDGYTF
cdr3_nt: TGTGCCAGCAGCTTGGGACAGGGGGATGGCTACACCTTC

v_call: TRBV7-2
d_call: TRBD2
clone_size: -
j_call: TRBJ2-1
cdr3_aa: CASSLHQRGAYNEQFF
cdr3_nt: TGTGCCAGCAGCTTACACCAGCGGGGGGCCTACAATGAGCAGTTCTTC

v_call: TRBV6-1
d_call: TRBD1
clone_size: -
j_call: TRBJ1-1
cdr3_aa: CASSFGTVNTEAFF
cdr3_nt: TGTGCCAGCAGCTTTGGGACAGTGAACACTGAAGCTTTCTTT

v_call: TRBV11-3
d_call: TRBD2
clone_size: -
j_call: TRBJ2-1
cdr3_aa: CASSPLSGGLMFF
cdr3_nt: TGTGCCAGCAGCCCACTAAGCGGGGGTCTTATGTTCTTC

v_call: TRBV7-6
d_call: TRBD1
clone_size: -
j_call: TRBJ1-6
cdr3_aa: CASSVTGDNSPLHF
cdr3_nt: TGTGCCAGCAGCGTGACAGGGGATAATTCACCCCTCCACTTT

v_call: TRBV7-2
d_call: -
clone_size: once
j_call: TRBJ2-3
cdr3_aa: CASLQRPSTDTQYF
cdr3_nt: TGTGCCAGCCTTCAGCGCCCAAGCACAGATACGCAGTATTTT

v_call: TRBV30
d_call: TRBD1
clone_size: -
j_call: TRBJ2-7
cdr3_aa: CAWSPGTAYEQYF
cdr3_nt: TGTGCCTGGAGTCCCGGGACAGCCTACGAGCAGTACTTC

v_call: TRBV6-5
d_call: TRBD1
clone_size: -
j_call: TRBJ2-7
cdr3_aa: CASSYYRGSTYEQYF
cdr3_nt: TGTGCCAGCAGTTACTACAGGGGCTCTACCTACGAGCAGTACTTC

v_call: TRBV7-3
d_call: -
clone_size: -
j_call: TRBJ1-1
cdr3_aa: CASSKDMNTEAFF
cdr3_nt: TGTGCCAGCAGCAAGGACATGAACACTGAAGCTTTCTTT

v_call: TRBV2
d_call: TRBD2
clone_size: once
j_call: TRBJ2-3
cdr3_aa: CASSALASGASTDTQYF
cdr3_nt: TGTGCCAGCAGTGCACTAGCTAGCGGGGCTAGCACAGATACGCAGTATTTT

v_call: TRBV30
d_call: -
clone_size: -
j_call: TRBJ1-6
cdr3_aa: CAWSSGQGSINSPLHF
cdr3_nt: TGTGCCTGGAGTTCTGGACAAGGGTCTATAAATTCACCCCTCCACTTT

v_call: TRBV6-5
d_call: -
clone_size: -
j_call: TRBJ1-1
cdr3_aa: CASSYSRWLDTEAFF
cdr3_nt: TGTGCCAGCAGTTACTCCAGGTGGTTGGACACTGAAGCTTTCTTT

v_call: TRBV5-6
d_call: -
clone_size: -
j_call: TRBJ1-4
cdr3_aa: CASSWMGLSNEKLFF
cdr3_nt: TGTGCCAGCAGCTGGATGGGGCTGTCTAATGAAAAACTGTTTTTT

v_call: TRBV6-4
d_call: TRBD2
clone_size: -
j_call: TRBJ2-3
cdr3_aa: CASSELAGSTDTQYF
cdr3_nt: TGTGCCAGCAGTGAACTAGCGGGGAGCACAGATACGCAGTATTTT

v_call: TRBV5-1
d_call: TRBD1
clone_size: few
j_call: TRBJ1-2
cdr3_aa: CASSSTGDYGYTF
cdr3_nt: TGCGCCAGCAGCTCGACAGGGGACTATGGCTACACCTTC

v_call: TRBV28
d_call: -
clone_size: -
j_call: TRBJ2-5
cdr3_aa: CASIEAGRRGETQYF
cdr3_nt: TGTGCCAGCATCGAGGCAGGTCGTCGAGGGGAGACCCAGTACTTC

v_call: TRBV6-4
d_call: TRBD1
clone_size: -
j_call: TRBJ1-3
cdr3_aa: CASSDRIYRGTGNTIYF
cdr3_nt: TGTGCCAGCAGTGACCGAATCTACAGGGGTACTGGAAACACCATATATTTT

v_call: TRBV5-4
d_call: TRBD2
clone_size: once
j_call: TRBJ2-3
cdr3_aa: CASSPEGQRGVGDTQYF
cdr3_nt: TGTGCCAGCAGCCCTGAGGGCCAGCGGGGGGTTGGGGATACGCAGTATTTT

v_call: TRBV30
d_call: -
clone_size: -
j_call: TRBJ1-6
cdr3_aa: CAWSVAGVASPLHF
cdr3_nt: TGTGCCTGGAGTGTAGCGGGGGTTGCTTCACCCCTCCACTTT

v_call: TRBV5-6
d_call: -
clone_size: once
j_call: TRBJ2-7
cdr3_aa: CASSRLWGQTYEQYF
cdr3_nt: TGTGCCAGCAGCCGTCTGTGGGGGCAAACCTACGAGCAGTACTTC

v_call: TRBV6-6
d_call: TRBD1
clone_size: -
j_call: TRBJ1-2
cdr3_aa: CASTLQGGPGYTF
cdr3_nt: TGTGCCAGCACCCTACAGGGGGGACCTGGCTACACCTTC

v_call: TRBV11-3
d_call: -
clone_size: -
j_call: TRBJ2-7
cdr3_aa: CASSRGSTYEQYF
cdr3_nt: TGTGCCAGCTCTAGGGGCAGTACCTACGAGCAGTACTTC

v_call: TRBV20-1
d_call: TRBD1
clone_size: -
j_call: TRBJ1-2
cdr3_aa: CSARIRTGRYF
cdr3_nt: TGCAGTGCTAGAATCCGGACAGGGCGCTACTTC

v_call: TRBV9
d_call: -
clone_size: -
j_call: TRBJ2-1
cdr3_aa: CASRGPGSDEQFF
cdr3_nt: TGTGCCAGCAGGGGGCCGGGCAGCGATGAGCAGTTCTTC

v_call: TRBV4-1
d_call: TRBD1
clone_size: -
j_call: TRBJ2-2
cdr3_aa: CATKDRGTTGELFF
cdr3_nt: TGCGCCACCAAGGACAGGGGGACGACCGGGGAGCTGTTTTTT

v_call: TRBV7-2
d_call: TRBD1
clone_size: -
j_call: TRBJ1-4
cdr3_aa: CASSPRDRLNEKLFF
cdr3_nt: TGTGCCAGCAGCCCCCGGGACAGGCTTAATGAAAAACTGTTTTTT

v_call: TRBV19
d_call: -
clone_size: -
j_call: TRBJ1-1
cdr3_aa: CASSIGPGGAEAFF
cdr3_nt: TGTGCCAGTAGTATAGGGCCCGGCGGGGCTGAAGCTTTCTTT

v_call: TRBV5-6
d_call: TRBD2
clone_size: -
j_call: TRBJ2-5
cdr3_aa: CASSSTLAEETQYF
cdr3_nt: TGTGCCAGCAGCTCGACCCTAGCGGAAGAGACCCAGTACTTC

v_call: TRBV27
d_call: TRBD2
clone_size: -
j_call: TRBJ2-2
cdr3_aa: CASLSGYDMGPGGTGELFF
cdr3_nt: TGTGCCAGCTTGTCGGGATATGATATGGGACCGGGGGGCACCGGGGAGCTGTTTTTT

v_call: TRBV5-6
d_call: -
clone_size: -
j_call: TRBJ2-3
cdr3_aa: CASSFERTDTQYF
cdr3_nt: TGTGCCAGCAGCTTTGAGCGAACAGATACGCAGTATTTT